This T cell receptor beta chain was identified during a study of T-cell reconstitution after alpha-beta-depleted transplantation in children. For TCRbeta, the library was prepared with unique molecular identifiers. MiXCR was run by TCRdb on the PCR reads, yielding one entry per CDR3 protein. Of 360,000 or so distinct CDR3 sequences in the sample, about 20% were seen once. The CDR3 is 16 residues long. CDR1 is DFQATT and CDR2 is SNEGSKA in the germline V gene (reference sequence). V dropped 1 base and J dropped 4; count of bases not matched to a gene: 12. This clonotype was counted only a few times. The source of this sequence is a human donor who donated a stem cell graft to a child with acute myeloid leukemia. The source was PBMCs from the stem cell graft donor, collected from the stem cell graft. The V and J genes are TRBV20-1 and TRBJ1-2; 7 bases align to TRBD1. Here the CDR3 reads CSARGVETGVGYGYTF. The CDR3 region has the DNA TGCAGTGCTAGAGGAGTCGAAACAGGGGTTGGCTATGGCTACACCTTC.